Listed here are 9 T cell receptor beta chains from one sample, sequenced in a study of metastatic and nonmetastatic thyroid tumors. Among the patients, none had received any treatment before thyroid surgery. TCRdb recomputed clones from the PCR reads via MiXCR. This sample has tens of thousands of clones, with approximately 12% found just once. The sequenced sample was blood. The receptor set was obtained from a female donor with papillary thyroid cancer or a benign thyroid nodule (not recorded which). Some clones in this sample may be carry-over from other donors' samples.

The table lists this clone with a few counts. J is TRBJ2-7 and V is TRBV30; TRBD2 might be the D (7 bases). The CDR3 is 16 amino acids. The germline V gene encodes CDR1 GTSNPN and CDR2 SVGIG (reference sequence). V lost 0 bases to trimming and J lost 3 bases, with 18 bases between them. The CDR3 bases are TGTGCCTGGAGTGTATTTGGAACAGGGAGGGACTACGAGCAGTACTTC. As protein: CAWSVFGTGRDYEQYF.

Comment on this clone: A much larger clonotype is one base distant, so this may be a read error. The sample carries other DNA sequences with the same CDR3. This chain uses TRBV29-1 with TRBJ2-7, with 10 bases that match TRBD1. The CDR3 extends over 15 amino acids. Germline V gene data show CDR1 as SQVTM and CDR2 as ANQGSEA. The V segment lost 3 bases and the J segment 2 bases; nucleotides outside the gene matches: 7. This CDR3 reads CSVDGTGADTYEQYF. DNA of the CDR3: TGCAGCGTTGATGGGACAGGGGCCGATACCTACGAGCAGTACTTC.

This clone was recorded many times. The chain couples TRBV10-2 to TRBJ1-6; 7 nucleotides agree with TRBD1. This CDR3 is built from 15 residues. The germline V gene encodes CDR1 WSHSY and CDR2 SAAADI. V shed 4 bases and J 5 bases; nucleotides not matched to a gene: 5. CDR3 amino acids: CASSGGQQNNSPLHF. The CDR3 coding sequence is TGCGCCAGCAGTGGGGGACAGCAAAATAATTCACCCCTCCACTTT.

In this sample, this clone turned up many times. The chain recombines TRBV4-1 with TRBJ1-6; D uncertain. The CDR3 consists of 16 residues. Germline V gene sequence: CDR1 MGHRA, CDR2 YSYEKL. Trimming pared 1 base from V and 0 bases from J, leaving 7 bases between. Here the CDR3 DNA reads TGCGCCAGCAGCCAAGGCCCCAGCTCCTATAATTCACCCCTCCACTTT. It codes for CASSQGPSSYNSPLHF.

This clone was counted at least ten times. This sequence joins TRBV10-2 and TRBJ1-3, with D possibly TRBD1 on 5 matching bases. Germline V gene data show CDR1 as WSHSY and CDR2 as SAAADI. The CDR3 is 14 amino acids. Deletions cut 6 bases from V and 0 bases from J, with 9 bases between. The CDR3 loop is CASRTTVSGNTIYF. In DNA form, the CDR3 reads TGCGCCAGCAGGACGACAGTCTCTGGAAACACCATATATTTT.

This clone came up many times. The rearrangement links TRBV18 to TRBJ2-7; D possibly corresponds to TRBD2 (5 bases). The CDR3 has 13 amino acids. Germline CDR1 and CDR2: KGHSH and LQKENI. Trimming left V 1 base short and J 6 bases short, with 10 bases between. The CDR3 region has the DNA TGTGCCAGCTCACCACAGAAACGGGGCGAGCAGTACTTC. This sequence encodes CASSPQKRGEQYF.

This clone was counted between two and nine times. CDR3 sequence reads: CASSLSPGGTDTQYF. In DNA, the CDR3 is TGTGCCAGCAGTTTAAGCCCGGGTGGTACAGATACGCAGTATTTT. V gene TRBV28 combines with J gene TRBJ2-3; no firm D call. The V end was cut by 2 bases, the J end by 3 bases, with 12 bases between. CDR1 and CDR2 from the germline V gene are MDHEN and SYDVKM. The CDR3 runs to 15 residues. Full variable domain (rest looked up from reference TRBV28 and TRBJ2-3): DVKVTQSSRYLVKRTGEKVFLECVQDMDHENMFWYRQDPGLGLRLIYFSYDVKMKEKGDIPEGYSVSREKKERFSLILESASTNQTSMYLCASSLSPGGTDTQYFGPGTRLTVL.

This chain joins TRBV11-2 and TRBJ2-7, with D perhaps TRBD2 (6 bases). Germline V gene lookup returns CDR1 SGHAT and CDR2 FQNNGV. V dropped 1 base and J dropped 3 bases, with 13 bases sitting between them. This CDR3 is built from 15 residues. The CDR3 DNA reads TGTGCCAGCAGCTTAGGTTCTAGCGTACTCTACGAGCAGTACTTC. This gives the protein CASSLGSSVLYEQYF.

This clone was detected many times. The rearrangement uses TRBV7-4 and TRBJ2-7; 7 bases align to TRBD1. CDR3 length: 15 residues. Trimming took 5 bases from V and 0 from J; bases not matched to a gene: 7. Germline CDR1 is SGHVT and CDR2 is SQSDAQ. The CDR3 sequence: CASSPPGQSSYEQYF. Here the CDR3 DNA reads TGTGCCAGCAGCCCTCCGGGACAGAGCTCCTACGAGCAGTACTTC. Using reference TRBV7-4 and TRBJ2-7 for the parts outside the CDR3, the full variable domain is GAGVSQSPRYKVAKRGRDVALRCDSISGHVTLYWYRQTLGQGSEVLTYSQSDAQRDKSGRPSGRFSAERPERSVSTLKIQRTEQGDSAVYLCASSPPGQSSYEQYFGPGTRLTVT.